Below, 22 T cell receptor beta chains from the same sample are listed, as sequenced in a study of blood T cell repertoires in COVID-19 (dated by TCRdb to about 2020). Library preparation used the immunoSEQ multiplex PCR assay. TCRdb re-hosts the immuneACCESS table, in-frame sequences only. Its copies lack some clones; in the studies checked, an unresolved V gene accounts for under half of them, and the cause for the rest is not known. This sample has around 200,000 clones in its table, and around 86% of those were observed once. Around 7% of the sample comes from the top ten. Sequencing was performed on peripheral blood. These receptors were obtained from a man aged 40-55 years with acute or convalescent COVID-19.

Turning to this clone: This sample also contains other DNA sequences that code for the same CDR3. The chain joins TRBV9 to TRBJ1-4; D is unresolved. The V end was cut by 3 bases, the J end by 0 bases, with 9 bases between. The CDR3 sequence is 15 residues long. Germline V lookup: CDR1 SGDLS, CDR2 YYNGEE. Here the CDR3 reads CASSGYGATNEKLFF. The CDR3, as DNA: TGTGCCAGCAGCGGCTACGGTGCAACTAATGAAAAACTGTTTTTT.

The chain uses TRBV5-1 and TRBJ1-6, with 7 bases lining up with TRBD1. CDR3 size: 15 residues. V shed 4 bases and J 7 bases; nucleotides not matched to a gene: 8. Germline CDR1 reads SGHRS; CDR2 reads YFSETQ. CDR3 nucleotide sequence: TGCGCCAGCAGCAACGATTGGGACAGAAATTCACCCCTCCACTTT. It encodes CASSNDWDRNSPLHF.

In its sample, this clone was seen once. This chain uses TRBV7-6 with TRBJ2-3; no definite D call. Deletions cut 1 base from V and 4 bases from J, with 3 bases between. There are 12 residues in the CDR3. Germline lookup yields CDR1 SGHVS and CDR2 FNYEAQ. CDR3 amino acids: CASSLVADTQYF. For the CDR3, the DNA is TGTGCCAGCAGCTTAGTAGCAGATACGCAGTATTTT.

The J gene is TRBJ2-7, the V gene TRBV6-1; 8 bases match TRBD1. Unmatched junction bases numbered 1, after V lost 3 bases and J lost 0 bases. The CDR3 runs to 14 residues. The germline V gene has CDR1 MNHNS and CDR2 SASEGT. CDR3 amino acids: CASSEGQVSYEQYF. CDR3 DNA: TGTGCCAGCAGTGAGGGACAGGTCTCCTACGAGCAGTACTTC.

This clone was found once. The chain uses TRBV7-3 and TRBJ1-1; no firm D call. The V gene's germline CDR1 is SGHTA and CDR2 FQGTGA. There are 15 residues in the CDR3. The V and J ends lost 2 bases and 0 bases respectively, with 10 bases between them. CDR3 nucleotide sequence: TGTGCCAGCAGCTTAGGTGGAGGACTGAACACTGAAGCTTTCTTT. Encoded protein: CASSLGGGLNTEAFF.

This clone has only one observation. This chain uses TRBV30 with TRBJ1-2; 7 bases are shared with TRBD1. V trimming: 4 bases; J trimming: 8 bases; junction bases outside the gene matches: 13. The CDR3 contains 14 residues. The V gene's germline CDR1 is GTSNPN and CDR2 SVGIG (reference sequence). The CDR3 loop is CAWITHSDRDGYTF. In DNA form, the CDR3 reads TGTGCCTGGATCACACACAGCGACAGGGACGGCTACACCTTC.

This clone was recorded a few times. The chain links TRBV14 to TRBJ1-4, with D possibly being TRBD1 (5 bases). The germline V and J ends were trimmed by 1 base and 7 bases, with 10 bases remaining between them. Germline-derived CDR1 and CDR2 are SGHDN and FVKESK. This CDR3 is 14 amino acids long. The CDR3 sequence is CASSQAGFGEKLFF. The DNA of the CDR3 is TGTGCCAGCAGCCAAGCAGGGTTTGGTGAAAAACTGTTTTTT.

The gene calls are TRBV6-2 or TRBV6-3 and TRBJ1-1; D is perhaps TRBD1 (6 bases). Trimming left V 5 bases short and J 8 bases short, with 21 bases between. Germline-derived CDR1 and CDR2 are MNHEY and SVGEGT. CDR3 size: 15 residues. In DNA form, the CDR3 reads TGTGCCAGCAGTCCGCCAGGGGCTCTCCGTGGGGAAGCTTTCTTT. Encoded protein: CASSPPGALRGEAFF.

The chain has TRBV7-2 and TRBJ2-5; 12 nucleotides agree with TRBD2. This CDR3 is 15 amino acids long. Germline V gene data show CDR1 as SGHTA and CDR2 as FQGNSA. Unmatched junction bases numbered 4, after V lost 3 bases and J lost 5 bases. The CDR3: CASSFPSGGAETQYF. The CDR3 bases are TGTGCCAGCAGCTTTCCTAGCGGGGGGGCTGAGACCCAGTACTTC.

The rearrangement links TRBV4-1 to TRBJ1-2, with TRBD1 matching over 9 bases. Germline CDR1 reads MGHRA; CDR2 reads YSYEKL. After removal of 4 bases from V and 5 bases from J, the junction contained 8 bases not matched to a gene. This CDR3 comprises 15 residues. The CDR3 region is CASSLPPGTGYGYTF. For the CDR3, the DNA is TGCGCCAGCAGCCTGCCCCCCGGGACAGGGTATGGCTACACCTTC.

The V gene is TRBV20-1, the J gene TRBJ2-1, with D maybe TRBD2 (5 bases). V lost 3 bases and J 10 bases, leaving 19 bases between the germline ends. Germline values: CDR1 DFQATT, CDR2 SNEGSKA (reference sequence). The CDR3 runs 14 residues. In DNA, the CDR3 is TGCAGTGCTAGTCGGCTAGCCGAGACCCGCGAGCAGTTCTTC. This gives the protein CSASRLAETREQFF.

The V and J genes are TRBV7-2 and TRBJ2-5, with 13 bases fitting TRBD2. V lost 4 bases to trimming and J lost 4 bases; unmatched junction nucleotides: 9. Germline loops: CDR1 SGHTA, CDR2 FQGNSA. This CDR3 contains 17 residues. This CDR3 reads CASSSSLAGGPGETQYF. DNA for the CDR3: TGTGCCAGCAGCTCCTCACTAGCGGGGGGGCCGGGAGAGACCCAGTACTTC.

The CDR3, as DNA: TGTGCCAGCACCCCCCGGGCGGGGGGCATGGACACCGGGGAGCTGTTTTTT. Its translation: CASTPRAGGMDTGELFF. The chain links TRBV5-5 to TRBJ2-2; TRBD2 matches at 8 bases. Germline V gives CDR1 SGHKS, CDR2 YYEKEE (reference sequence). CDR3 length: 17 residues. Trimming cost V 6 bases and J 3 bases; bases outside gene matches: 13.

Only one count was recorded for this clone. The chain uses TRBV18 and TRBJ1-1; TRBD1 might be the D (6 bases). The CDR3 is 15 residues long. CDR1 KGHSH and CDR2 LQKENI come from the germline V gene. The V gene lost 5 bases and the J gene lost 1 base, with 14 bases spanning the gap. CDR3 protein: CASSDTTGGNTEAFF. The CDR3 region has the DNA TGTGCCAGCTCAGATACGACAGGCGGGAACACTGAAGCTTTCTTT.

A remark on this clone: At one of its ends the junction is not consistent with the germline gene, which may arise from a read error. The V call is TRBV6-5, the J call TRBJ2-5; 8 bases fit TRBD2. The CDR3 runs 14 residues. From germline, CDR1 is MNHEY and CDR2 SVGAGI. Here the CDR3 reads CASCYGAGGETQYF. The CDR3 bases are TGTGCCAGCTGTTACGGGGCGGGGGGAGAGACCCAGTACTTC.

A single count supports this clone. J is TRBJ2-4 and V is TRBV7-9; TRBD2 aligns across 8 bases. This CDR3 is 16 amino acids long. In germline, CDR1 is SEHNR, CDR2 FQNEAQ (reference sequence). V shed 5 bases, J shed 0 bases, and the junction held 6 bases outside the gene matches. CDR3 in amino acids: CASSLGSGVAKNIQYF. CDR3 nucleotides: TGTGCCAGCAGCCTGGGTAGCGGGGTAGCCAAAAACATTCAGTACTTC.

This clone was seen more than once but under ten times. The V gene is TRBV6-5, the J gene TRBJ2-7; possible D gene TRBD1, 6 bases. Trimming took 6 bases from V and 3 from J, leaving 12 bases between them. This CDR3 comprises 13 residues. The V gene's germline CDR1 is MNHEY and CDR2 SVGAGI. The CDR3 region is CASRGGHYYEQYF. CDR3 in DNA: TGTGCCAGCAGAGGGGGACATTACTACGAGCAGTACTTC.

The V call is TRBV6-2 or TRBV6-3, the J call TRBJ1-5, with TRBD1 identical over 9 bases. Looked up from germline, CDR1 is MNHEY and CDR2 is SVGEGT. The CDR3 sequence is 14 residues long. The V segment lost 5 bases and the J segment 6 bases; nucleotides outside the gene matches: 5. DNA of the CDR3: TGTGCCAGCAGTACCGGGACAGGGAGTCAGCCCCAGCATTTT. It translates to CASSTGTGSQPQHF.

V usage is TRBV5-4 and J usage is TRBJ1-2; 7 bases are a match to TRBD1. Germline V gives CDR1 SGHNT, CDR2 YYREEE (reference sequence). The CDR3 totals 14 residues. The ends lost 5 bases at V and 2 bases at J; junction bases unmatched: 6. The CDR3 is CASRTGTENYGYTF. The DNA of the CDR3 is TGTGCCAGCAGAACCGGGACAGAGAACTATGGCTACACCTTC. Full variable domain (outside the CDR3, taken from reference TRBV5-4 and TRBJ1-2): ETGVTQSPTHLIKTRGQQVTLRCSSQSGHNTVSWYQQALGQGPQFIFQYYREEENGRGNFPPRFSGLQFPNYSSELNVNALELDDSALYLCASRTGTENYGYTFGSGTRLTVV.

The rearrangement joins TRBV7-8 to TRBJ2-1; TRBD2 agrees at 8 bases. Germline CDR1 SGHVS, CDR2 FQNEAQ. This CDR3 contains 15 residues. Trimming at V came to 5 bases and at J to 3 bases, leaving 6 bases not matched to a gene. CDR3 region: CASSPLAGNYNEQFF. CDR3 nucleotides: TGTGCCAGCAGCCCCCTAGCGGGCAACTACAATGAGCAGTTCTTC.

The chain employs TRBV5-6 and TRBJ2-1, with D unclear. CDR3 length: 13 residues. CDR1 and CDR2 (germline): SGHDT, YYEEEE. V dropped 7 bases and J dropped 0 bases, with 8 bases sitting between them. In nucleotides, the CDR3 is TGTGCCAGCGAGTTTAACTCCTACAATGAGCAGTTCTTC. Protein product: CASEFNSYNEQFF.

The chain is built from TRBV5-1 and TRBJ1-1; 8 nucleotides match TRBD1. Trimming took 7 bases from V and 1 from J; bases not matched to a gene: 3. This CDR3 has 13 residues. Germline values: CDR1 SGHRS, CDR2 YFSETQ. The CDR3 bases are TGCGCCAGCCGGACAGGGCAGAACACTGAAGCTTTCTTT. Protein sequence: CASRTGQNTEAFF.